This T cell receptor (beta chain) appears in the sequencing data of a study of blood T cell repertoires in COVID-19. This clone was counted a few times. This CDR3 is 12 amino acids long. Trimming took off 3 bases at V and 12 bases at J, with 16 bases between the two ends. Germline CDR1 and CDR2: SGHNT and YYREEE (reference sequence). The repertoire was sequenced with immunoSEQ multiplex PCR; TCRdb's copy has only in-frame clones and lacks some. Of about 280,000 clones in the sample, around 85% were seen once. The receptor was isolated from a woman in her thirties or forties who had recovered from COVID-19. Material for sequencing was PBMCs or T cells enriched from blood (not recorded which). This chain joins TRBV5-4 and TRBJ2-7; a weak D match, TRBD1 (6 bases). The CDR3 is CASSSSGVRAYF. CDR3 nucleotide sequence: TGTGCCAGCAGCTCGTCAGGGGTCCGAGCGTACTTC. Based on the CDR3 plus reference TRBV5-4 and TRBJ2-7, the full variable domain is ETGVTQSPTHLIKTRGQQVTLRCSSQSGHNTVSWYQQALGQGPQFIFQYYREEENGRGNFPPRFSGLQFPNYSSELNVNALELDDSALYLCASSSSGVRAYFGPGTRLTVT.